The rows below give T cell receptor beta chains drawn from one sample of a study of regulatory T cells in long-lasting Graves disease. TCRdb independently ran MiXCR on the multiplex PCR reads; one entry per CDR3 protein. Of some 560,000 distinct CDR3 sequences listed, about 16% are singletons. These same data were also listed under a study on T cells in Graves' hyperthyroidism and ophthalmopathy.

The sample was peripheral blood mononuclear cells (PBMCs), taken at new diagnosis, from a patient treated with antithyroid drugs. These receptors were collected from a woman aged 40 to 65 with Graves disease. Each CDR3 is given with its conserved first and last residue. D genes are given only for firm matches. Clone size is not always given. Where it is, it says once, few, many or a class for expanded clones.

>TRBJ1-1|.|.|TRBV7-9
TGTGCCAGCAGCGAAGACGGACCGAACACTGAAGCTTTCTTT
CASSEDGPNTEAFF
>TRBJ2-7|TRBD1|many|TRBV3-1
TGTGCCAGCAGCCTTTGGGACAGAAACTACGAGCAGTACTTC
CASSLWDRNYEQYF
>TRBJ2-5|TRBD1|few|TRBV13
TGTGCCAGCAGCGCCTGGACAGGGATGGGGGAGACCCAGTACTTC
CASSAWTGMGETQYF
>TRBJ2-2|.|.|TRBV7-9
TGTGCCAGCAGCTCACTACAGGGGACTAGTACCCTCACCGGGGAGCTGTTTTTT
CASSSLQGTSTLTGELFF
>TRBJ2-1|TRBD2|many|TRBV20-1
TGCAGTGCTAGAGGTCTAGCGGACTCCTACAATGAGCAGTTCTTC
CSARGLADSYNEQFF
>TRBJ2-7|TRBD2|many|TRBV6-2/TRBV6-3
TGTGCCAGCACCTTCTCTTTTAGCGGGGGGCTAACCTCCTACGAGCAGTACTTC
CASTFSFSGGLTSYEQYF
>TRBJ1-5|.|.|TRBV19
TGTGCCAGTAGGGAGAACGGAGGGGGTAATCAGCCCCAGCATTTT
CASRENGGGNQPQHF
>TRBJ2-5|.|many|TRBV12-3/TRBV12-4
TGTGCCAGCAGTACCCCTCTCTGGCGGAACCAAGAGACCCAGTACTTC
CASSTPLWRNQETQYF
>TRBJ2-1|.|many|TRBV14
TGTGCCAGCAGCCTCGCCGGAGGTTATGAGCAGTTCTTC
CASSLAGGYEQFF
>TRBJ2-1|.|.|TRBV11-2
TGTGCCAGCAGCTTGTGGGGTAGGTCCTACAATGAGCAGTTCTTC
CASSLWGRSYNEQFF
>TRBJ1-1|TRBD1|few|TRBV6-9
TGTGCCAGCAGTTCCGCCGGGACAGGGATCACTGAAGCTTTCTTT
CASSSAGTGITEAFF
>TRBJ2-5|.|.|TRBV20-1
TGCAGTGCGCGGGATGCCGAGACCCAGTACTTC
CSARDAETQYF
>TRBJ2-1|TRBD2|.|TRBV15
TGTGCCACCGCGGACCGGACTAGCGGGGTGTACAATGAGCAGTTCTTC
CATADRTSGVYNEQFF
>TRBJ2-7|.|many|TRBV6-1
TGTGCCAGCAGACCAGGTGACGGTAGCTCCTACGAGCAGTACTTC
CASRPGDGSSYEQYF
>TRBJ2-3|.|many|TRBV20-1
TGCAGTGCATCATTGGGCCTTCTCGATACGCAGTATTTT
CSASLGLLDTQYF
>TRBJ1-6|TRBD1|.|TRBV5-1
TGCGCCAGCAGCTACTTCGGACAGGGAAATTCACCCCTCCACTTT
CASSYFGQGNSPLHF
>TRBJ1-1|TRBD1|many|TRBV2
TGTGCCAGCAGGAGACAGGGTTTGAACACTGAAGCTTTCTTT
CASRRQGLNTEAFF
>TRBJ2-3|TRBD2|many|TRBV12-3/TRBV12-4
TGTGCCAGCAGCCACCCTTACGGGGGGATCACAGATACGCAGTATTTT
CASSHPYGGITDTQYF
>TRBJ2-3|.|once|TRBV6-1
TGTGCCAGCAGTAAACTTGATACGCAGTATTTT
CASSKLDTQYF
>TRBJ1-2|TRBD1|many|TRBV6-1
TGTGCCAGCAGTCCACAGGGGCCCATCTATGGCTACACCTTC
CASSPQGPIYGYTF
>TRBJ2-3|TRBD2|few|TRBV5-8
TGTGCCAGCAGCCCGGGACTAGCGGCTATTAATACGCAGTATTTT
CASSPGLAAINTQYF
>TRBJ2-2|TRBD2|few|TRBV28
TGTGCCAGCAGCAAAACCAGCGGGGGTAACACCGGGGAGCTGTTTTTT
CASSKTSGGNTGELFF
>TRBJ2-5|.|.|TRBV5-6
TGTGCCAGCAGCTTCCGGGGGCCCCTACAAGAGACCCAGTACTTC
CASSFRGPLQETQYF
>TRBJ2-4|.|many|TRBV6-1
TGTGCCAGCAATCCCCGGGACACCCAAAACATTCAGTACTTC
CASNPRDTQNIQYF
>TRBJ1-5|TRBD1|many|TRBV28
TGTGCCAGCCAGCGGTCAGGGGGGACCAATCAGCCCCAGCATTTT
CASQRSGGTNQPQHF
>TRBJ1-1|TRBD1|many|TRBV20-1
TGCAGTGCGCAAACGGGACAGGGGCTTGCGAACACTGAAGCTTTCTTT
CSAQTGQGLANTEAFF
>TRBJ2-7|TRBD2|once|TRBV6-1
TGTGCCAGTTACTGGGGGGGTGGCGAGCAGTACTTC
CASYWGGGEQYF
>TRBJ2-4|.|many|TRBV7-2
TGTGCCAGCAGCTTAAAAGGGCGTCCGTGGCAGGCCAAAAACATTCAGTACTTC
CASSLKGRPWQAKNIQYF
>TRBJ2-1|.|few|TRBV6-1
TGTGCCAGCAGTCAGACTCGTTACAATGAGCAGTTCTTC
CASSQTRYNEQFF
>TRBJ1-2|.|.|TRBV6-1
TGTGCCAGCAGTGAAGTGCCTCTGGGGGTGAGGGAGGGCTACACCTTC
CASSEVPLGVREGYTF
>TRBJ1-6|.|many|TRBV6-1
TGTGCCAGCAGTGAAGAGGGCAGCAGTAGGTCACCCCTCCACTTT
CASSEEGSSRSPLHF
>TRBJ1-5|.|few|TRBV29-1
TGCAGCGTTGTCCTAGCGGGATTCACAGATACGCAGCATTTT
CSVVLAGFTDTQHF
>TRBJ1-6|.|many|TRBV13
TGTGCCAGCAGCTTACCTCGACAGCCCCGATATTCACCCCTCCACTTT
CASSLPRQPRYSPLHF
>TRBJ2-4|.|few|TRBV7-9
TGTGCCAGCAGCCTCGGGACAATACAGCCAAAAATCATTCAGTACTTC
CASSLGTIQPKIIQYF
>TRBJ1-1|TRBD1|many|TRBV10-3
TGTGCCGCAACCGGGACAGGGAACACTGAAGCTTTCTTT
CAATGTGNTEAFF
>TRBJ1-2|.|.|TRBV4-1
TGCGCCAGCAGCCAAGTTGTTTTCAGAGTCGTCCGGTGGGCTAACTATGGCTACACCTTC
CASSQVVFRVVRWANYGYTF
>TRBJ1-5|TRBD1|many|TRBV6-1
TGTGCCAGCCGCCCGGCGGGACAGATTAATCAGCCCCAGCATTTT
CASRPAGQINQPQHF
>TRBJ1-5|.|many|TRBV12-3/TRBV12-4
TGTGCCAGCAGTTTAGTGTCAGTCAATCAGCCCCAGCATTTT
CASSLVSVNQPQHF
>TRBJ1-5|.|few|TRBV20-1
TGCAGTGCCCGCCCCCCGGGGCCTCCCAATCAGCCCCAGCATTTT
CSARPPGPPNQPQHF
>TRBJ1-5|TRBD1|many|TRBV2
TGTGCCAGCAAGTTGGACGGGGGACAGGCACCCGATCAGCCCCAGCATTTT
CASKLDGGQAPDQPQHF